This T cell receptor (beta chain) was profiled in a study of blood T cell repertoires in COVID-19. TCRdb's table, derived via immunoSEQ multiplex PCR, lists solely in-frame clones and lacks some. The table has under 250,000 clones, roughly 80% seen once. CDR3 length: 13 amino acids. Trimming took 4 bases from V and 1 from J, leaving 6 bases between them. In germline, CDR1 is SGHTA, CDR2 FQGNSA. What was sequenced was peripheral blood. V usage is TRBV7-2 and J usage is TRBJ2-3; D is unclear. This clonotype was obtained from a woman in her seventies with acute or convalescent COVID-19. The CDR3 DNA sequence: TGTGCCAGCAGCTGGGCTGGCACAGATACGCAGTATTTT. This encodes CASSWAGTDTQYF. Filled out from reference TRBV7-2 and TRBJ2-3, the complete variable domain reads GAGVSQSPSNKVTEKGKDVELRCDPISGHTALYWYRQSLGQGLEFLIYFQGNSAPDKSGLPSDRFSAERTGGSVSTLTIQRTQQEDSAVYLCASSWAGTDTQYFGPGTRLTVL.